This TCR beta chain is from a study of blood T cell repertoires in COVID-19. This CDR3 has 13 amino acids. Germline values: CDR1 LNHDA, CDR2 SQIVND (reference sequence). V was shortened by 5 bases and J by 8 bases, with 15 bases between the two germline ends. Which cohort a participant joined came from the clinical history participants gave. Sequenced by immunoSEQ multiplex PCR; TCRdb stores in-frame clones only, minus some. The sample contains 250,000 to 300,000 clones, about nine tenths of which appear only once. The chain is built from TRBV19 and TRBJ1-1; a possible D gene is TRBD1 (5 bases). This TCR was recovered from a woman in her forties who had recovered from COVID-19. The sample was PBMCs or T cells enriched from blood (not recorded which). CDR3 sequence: CASSHPGDREAFF. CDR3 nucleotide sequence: TGTGCCAGTAGTCATCCAGGAGACAGAGAAGCTTTCTTT.